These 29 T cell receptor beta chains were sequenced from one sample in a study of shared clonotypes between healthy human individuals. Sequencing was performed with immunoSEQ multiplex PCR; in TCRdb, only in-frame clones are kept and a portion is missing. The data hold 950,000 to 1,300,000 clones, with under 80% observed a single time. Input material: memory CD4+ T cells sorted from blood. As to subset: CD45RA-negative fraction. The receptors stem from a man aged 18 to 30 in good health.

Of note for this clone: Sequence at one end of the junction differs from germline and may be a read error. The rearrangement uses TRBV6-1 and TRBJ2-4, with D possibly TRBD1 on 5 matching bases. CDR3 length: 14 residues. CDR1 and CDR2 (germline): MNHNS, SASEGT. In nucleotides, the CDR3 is TGTGCCAGCAGTGAAAACCGTAACTGGGGCAGGGTGGCCTTC. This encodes CASSENRNWGRVAF.

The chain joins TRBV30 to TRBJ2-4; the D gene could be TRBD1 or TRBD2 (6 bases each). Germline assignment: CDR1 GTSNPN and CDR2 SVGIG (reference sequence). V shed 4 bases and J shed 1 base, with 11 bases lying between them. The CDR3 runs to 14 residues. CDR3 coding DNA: TGTGCCTGGACCGTAGGGGGGGCCAAAAACATTCAGTACTTC. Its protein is CAWTVGGAKNIQYF.

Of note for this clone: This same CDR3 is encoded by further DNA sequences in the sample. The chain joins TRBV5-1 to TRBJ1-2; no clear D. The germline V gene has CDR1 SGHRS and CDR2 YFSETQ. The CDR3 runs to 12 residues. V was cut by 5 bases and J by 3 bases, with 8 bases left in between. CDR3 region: CASSQSDYGYTF. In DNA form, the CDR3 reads TGCGCCAGCAGTCAGAGTGACTATGGCTACACCTTC. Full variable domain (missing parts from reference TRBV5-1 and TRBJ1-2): KAGVTQTPRYLIKTRGQQVTLSCSPISGHRSVSWYQQTPGQGLQFLFEYFSETQRNKGNFPGRFSGRQFSNSRSEMNVSTLELGDSALYLCASSQSDYGYTFGSGTRLTVV.

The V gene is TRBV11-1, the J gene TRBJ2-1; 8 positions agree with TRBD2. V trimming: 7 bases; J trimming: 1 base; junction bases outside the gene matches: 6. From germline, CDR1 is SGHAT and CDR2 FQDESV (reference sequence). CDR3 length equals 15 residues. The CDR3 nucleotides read TGTGCCAGCAATTACCGGGGGGGATCCTACAATGAGCAGTTCTTC. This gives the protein CASNYRGGSYNEQFF.

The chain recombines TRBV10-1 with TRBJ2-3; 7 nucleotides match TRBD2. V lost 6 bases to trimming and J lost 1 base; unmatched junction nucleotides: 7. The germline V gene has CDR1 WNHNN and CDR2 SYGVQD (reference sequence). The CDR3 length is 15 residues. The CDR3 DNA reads TGCGCCAGCAGCTCGGGGGGACGAGGCACAGATACGCAGTATTTT. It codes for CASSSGGRGTDTQYF.

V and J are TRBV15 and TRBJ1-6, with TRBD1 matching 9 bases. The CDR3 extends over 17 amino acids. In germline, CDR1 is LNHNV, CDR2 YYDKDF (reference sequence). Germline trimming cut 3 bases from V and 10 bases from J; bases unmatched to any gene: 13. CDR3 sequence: CATSSPSRTGASSPLHF. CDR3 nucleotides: TGTGCCACCAGCAGTCCTTCCCGGACAGGGGCTTCGTCACCCCTCCACTTT.

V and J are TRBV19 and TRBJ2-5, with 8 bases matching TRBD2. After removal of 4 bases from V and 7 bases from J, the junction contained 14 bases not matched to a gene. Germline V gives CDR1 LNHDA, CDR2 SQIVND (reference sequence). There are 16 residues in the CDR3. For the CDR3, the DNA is TGTGCCAGTAGTACGGGTCTCGGACTAGCTTCTGGGACCCAGTACTTC. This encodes CASSTGLGLASGTQYF.

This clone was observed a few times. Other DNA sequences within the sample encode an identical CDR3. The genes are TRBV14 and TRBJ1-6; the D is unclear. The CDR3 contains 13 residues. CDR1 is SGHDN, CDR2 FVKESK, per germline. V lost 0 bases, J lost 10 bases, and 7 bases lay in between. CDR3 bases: TGTGCCAGCAGCCAAGATTGGGGATCACCCCTCCACTTT. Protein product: CASSQDWGSPLHF.

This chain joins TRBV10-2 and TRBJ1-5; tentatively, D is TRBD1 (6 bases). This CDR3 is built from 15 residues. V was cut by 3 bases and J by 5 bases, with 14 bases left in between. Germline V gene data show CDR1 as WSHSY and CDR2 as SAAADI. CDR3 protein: CASSDEQGRDQPQHF. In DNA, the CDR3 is TGCGCCAGCAGTGACGAGCAGGGGAGGGATCAGCCCCAGCATTTT.

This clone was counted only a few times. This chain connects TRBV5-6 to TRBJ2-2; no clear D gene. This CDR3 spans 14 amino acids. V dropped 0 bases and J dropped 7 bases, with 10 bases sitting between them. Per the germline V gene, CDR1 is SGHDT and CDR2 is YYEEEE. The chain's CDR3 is CASSLEVGNGELFF. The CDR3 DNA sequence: TGTGCCAGCAGCTTGGAAGTGGGGAACGGGGAGCTGTTTTTT.

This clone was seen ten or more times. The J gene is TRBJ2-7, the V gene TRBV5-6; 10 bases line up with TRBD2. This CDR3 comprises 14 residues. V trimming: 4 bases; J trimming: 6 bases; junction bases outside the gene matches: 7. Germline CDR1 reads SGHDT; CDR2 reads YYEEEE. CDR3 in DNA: TGTGCCAGCAGCGATAGCGGGAGGCTCCTCGAGCAGTACTTC. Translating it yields CASSDSGRLLEQYF.

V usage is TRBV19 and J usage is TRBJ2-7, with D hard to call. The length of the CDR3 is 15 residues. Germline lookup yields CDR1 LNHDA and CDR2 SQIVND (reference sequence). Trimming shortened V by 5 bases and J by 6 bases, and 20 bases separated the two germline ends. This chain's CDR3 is CASSSRRGPLGEQYF. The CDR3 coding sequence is TGTGCCAGTAGTTCAAGAAGAGGACCATTGGGCGAGCAGTACTTC. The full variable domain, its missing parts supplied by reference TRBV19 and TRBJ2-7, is DGGITQSPKYLFRKEGQNVTLSCEQNLNHDAMYWYRQDPGQGLRLIYYSQIVNDFQKGDIAEGYSVSREKKESFPLTVTSAQKNPTAFYLCASSSRRGPLGEQYFGPGTRLTVT.

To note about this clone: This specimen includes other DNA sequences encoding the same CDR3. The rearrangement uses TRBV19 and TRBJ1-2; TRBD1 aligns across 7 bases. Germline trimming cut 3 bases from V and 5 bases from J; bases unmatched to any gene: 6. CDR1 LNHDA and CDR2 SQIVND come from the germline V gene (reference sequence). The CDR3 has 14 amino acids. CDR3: CASSIPGTDYGYTF. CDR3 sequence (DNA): TGTGCCAGTAGTATCCCCGGGACAGATTATGGCTACACCTTC.

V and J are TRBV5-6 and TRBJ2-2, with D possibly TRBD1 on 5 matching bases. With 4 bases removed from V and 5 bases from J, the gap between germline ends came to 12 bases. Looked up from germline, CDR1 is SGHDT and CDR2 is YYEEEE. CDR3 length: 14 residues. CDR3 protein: CASSRQSRTGELFF. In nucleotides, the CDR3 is TGTGCCAGCAGCAGACAGAGTCGTACCGGGGAGCTGTTTTTT.

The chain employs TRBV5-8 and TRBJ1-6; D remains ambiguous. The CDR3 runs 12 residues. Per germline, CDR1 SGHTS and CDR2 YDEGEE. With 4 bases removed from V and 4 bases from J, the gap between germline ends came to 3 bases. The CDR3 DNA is TGTGCCAGCAGCGCGTATAATTCACCCCTCCACTTT. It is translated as CASSAYNSPLHF.

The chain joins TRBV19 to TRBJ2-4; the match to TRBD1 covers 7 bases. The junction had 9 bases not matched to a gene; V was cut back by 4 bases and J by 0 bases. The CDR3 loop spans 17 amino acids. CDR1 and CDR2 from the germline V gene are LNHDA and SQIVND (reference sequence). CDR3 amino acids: CASSSPGQRLAKNIQYF. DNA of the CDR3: TGTGCCAGTAGTAGCCCGGGACAGAGACTAGCCAAAAACATTCAGTACTTC.

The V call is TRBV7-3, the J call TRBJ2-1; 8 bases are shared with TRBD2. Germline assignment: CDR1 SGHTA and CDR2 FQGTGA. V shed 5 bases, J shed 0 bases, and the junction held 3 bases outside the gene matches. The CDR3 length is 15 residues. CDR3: CASSPLAGSYNEQFF. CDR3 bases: TGTGCCAGCAGCCCGCTAGCGGGCTCCTACAATGAGCAGTTCTTC.

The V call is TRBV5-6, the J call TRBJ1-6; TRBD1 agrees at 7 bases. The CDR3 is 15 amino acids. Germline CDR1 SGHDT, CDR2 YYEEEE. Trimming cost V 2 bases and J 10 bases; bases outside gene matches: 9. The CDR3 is CASSLHDRVNSPLHF. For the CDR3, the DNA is TGTGCCAGCAGCTTACATGACAGGGTCAACTCACCCCTCCACTTT. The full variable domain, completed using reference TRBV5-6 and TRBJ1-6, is DAGVTQSPTHLIKTRGQQVTLRCSPKSGHDTVSWYQQALGQGPQFIFQYYEEEERQRGNFPDRFSGHQFPNYSSELNVNALLLGDSALYLCASSLHDRVNSPLHFGNGTRLTVT.

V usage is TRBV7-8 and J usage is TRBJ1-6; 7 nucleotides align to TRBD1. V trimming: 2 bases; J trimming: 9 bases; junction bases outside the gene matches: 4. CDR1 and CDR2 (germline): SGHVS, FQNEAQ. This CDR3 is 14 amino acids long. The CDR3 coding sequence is TGTGCCAGCAGCTTACAGGGGGGAGGTTCACCCCTCCACTTT. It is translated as CASSLQGGGSPLHF. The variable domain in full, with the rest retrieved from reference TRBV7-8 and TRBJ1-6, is GAGVSQSPRYKVAKRGQDVALRCDPISGHVSLFWYQQALGQGPEFLTYFQNEAQLDKSGLPSDRFFAERPEGSVSTLKIQRTQQEDSAVYLCASSLQGGGSPLHFGNGTRLTVT.

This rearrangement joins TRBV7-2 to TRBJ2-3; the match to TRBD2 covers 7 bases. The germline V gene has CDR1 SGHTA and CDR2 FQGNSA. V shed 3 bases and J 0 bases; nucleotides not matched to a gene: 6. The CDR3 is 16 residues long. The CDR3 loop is CASSFQSGISTDTQYF. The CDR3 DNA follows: TGTGCCAGCAGCTTCCAGAGCGGGATCAGCACAGATACGCAGTATTTT.

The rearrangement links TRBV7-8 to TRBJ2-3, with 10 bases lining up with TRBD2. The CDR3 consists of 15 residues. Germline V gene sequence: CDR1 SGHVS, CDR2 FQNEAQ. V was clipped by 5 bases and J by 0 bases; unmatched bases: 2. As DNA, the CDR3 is TGTGCCAGCAGCACTAGCGGGGTTAGCACAGATACGCAGTATTTT. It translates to CASSTSGVSTDTQYF.

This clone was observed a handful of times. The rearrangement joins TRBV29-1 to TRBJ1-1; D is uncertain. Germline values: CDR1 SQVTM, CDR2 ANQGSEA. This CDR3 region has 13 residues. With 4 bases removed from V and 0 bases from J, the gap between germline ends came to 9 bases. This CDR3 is CSVGVALNTEAFF. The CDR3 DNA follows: TGCAGCGTTGGTGTGGCTCTGAACACTGAAGCTTTCTTT.

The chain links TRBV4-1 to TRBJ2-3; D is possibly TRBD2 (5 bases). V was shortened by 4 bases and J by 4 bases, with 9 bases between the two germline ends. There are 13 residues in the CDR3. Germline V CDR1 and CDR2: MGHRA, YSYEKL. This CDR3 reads CASSPGSADTQYF. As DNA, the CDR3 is TGCGCCAGCAGCCCGGGGTCCGCAGATACGCAGTATTTT.

For the CDR3, the DNA is TGTGCCAGCAGTTATAAAGGGACAGGGATAGATACGCAGTATTTT. It encodes CASSYKGTGIDTQYF. The V gene is TRBV7-3, the J gene TRBJ2-3; the match to TRBD1 covers 9 bases. Germline CDR1 is SGHTA and CDR2 is FQGTGA. Trimming at V came to 6 bases and at J to 5 bases, leaving 9 bases not matched to a gene. This CDR3 has 15 amino acids.

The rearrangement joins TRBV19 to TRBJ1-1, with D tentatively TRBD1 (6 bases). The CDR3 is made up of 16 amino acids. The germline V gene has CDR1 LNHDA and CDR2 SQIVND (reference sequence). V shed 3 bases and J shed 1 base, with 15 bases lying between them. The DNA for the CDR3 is TGTGCCAGTAGTATTGGGCGGGACACGCCGAACACTGAAGCTTTCTTT. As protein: CASSIGRDTPNTEAFF.

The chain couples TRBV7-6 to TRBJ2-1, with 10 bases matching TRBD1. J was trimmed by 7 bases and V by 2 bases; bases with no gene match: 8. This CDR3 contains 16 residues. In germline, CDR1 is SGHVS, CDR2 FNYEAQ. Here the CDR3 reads CASSLKTGGVLNEQFF. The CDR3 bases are TGTGCCAGCAGCTTAAAGACAGGGGGCGTCTTGAATGAGCAGTTCTTC.

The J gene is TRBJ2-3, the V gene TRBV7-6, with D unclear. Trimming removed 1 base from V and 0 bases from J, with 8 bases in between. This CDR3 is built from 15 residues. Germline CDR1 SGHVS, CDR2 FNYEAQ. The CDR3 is CASSLGLASTDTQYF. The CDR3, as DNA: TGTGCCAGCAGCTTAGGGCTGGCAAGCACAGATACGCAGTATTTT.

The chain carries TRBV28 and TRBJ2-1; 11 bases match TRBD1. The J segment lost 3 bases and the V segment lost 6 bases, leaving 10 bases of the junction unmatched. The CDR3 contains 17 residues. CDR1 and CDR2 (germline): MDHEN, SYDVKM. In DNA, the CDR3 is TGTGCCAGCAGATCCAGGACAGGGGGCAGGTACTACAATGAGCAGTTCTTC. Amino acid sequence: CASRSRTGGRYYNEQFF.

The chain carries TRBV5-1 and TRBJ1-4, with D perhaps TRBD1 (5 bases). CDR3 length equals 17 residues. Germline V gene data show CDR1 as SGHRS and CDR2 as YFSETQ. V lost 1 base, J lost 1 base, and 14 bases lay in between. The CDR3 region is CASSLSGGSVTNEKLFF. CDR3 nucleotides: TGCGCCAGCAGCTTGAGTGGGGGGTCCGTAACTAATGAAAAACTGTTTTTT.